This T cell receptor (beta chain) is drawn from a study of blood T cells in healthy people across ages. Study summary: Every two T cells gave about one barcoded beta molecule via template switching. The study's findings and limits: Significant beta diversity loss was already apparent by age roughly 43, declining roughly linearly.

PCR was performed a second time for roughly 7 to 11 cycles using a sample-barcoded 5' primer and a J-beta primer mix. MiXCR, run by TCRdb on the 5' RACE reads, gives a single entry per CDR3 protein. This table holds 540,000 or so distinct CDR3 sequences, about 25% found once. Trimming removed 5 bases from V and 5 bases from J; junction bases left unmatched: 4. There are 14 residues in the CDR3. For this clonotype: Its cognate antigen is unknown.

The sequenced sample consisted of blood. This sequence was found in a woman in her sixties or seventies in good health. The V and J genes are TRBV12-3 or TRBV12-4 and TRBJ1-4; 8 bases map to TRBD1. For the CDR3, the DNA is TGTGCCAGCAGTCCAAACAGGGGGAATGAAAAACTGTTTTTT. Its protein product is CASSPNRGNEKLFF.